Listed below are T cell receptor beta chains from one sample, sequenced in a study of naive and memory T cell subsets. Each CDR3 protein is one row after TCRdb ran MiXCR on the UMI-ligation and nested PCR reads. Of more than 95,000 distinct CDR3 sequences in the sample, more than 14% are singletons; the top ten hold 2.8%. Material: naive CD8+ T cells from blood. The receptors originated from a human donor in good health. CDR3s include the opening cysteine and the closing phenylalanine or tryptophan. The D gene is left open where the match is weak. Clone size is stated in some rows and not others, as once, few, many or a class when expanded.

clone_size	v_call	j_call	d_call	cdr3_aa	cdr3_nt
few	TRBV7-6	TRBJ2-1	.	CASSPGADSYNEQFF	TGTGCCAGCAGTCCCGGTGCTGACTCCTACAATGAGCAGTTCTTC
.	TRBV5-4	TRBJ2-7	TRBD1	CASSLRQGYEQYF	TGTGCCAGCAGCTTACGACAGGGTTACGAGCAGTACTTC
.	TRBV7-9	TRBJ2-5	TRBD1	CASGNRGQETQYF	TGTGCCAGCGGAAACAGGGGGCAAGAGACCCAGTACTTC
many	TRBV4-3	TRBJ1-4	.	CASSQGRGVLNEKLFF	TGCGCCAGCAGCCAAGGGCGTGGGGTCCTTAATGAAAAACTGTTTTTT
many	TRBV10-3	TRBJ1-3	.	CAISVAQTGNTIYF	TGTGCCATCAGTGTGGCCCAGACTGGAAACACCATATATTTT
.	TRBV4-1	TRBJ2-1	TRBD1	CASSPDRGDNEQFF	TGCGCCAGCAGCCCGGACAGGGGGGACAATGAGCAGTTCTTC
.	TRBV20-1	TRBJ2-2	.	CSAMETVPTGELFF	TGCAGTGCTATGGAGACAGTTCCCACCGGGGAGCTGTTTTTT
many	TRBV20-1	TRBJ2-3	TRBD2	CSARVRLAGDDTQYF	TGCAGTGCTAGGGTGAGACTAGCGGGGGACGATACGCAGTATTTT
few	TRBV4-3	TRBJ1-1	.	CASSPSVGSTEAFF	TGCGCCAGCAGCCCCTCAGTGGGTTCCACTGAAGCTTTCTTT
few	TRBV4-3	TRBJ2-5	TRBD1	CASSQDRGRETQYF	TGCGCCAGCAGCCAAGACAGGGGGCGAGAGACCCAGTACTTC
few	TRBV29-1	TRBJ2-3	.	CSVEIGTRTGGTDTQYF	TGCAGCGTTGAAATTGGGACTCGGACAGGAGGCACAGATACGCAGTATTTT
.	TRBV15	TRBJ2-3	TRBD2	CATSTNLAGNTDTQYF	TGTGCCACCAGCACGAATCTAGCGGGAAACACAGATACGCAGTATTTT
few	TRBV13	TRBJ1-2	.	CASSLQQGYSYGYTF	TGTGCCAGCAGCTTACAGCAGGGCTACTCCTATGGCTACACCTTC
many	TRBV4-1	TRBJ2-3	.	CASSLSSSDTQYF	TGCGCCAGCAGCCTTTCTAGTTCTGATACGCAGTATTTT
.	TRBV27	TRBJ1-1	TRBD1	CASSYGTGNTEAFF	TGTGCCAGCAGTTACGGGACAGGGAACACTGAAGCTTTCTTT
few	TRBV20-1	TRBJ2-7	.	CSARAKGTYEQYF	TGCAGTGCTAGAGCAAAGGGGACCTACGAGCAGTACTTC
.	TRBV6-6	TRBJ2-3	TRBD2	CASSYSASGGTDTQYF	TGTGCCAGCAGTTACTCAGCTAGCGGGGGCACAGATACGCAGTATTTT
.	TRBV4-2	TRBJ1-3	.	CASSHTGYEEDLPPNYSGNTIYF	TGTGCCAGCAGCCACACAGGGTATGAGGAAGACCTCCCTCCGAATTACTCTGGAAACACCATATATTTT
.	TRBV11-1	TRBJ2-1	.	CASTIPGGGAPYNEQFF	TGTGCCAGCACCATCCCCGGCGGAGGGGCCCCCTACAATGAGCAGTTCTTC
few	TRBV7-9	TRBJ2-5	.	CASSPPGAGTETQYF	TGTGCCAGCAGCCCCCCGGGGGCTGGAACAGAGACCCAGTACTTC
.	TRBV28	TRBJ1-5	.	CASSSSRSGQPQHF	TGTGCCAGCAGTTCCTCGAGGTCCGGTCAGCCCCAGCATTTT
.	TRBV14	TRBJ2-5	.	CASSRYQTGPWAQYF	TGTGCCAGCAGCCGATACCAGACGGGCCCGTGGGCCCAGTACTTC